Ten or more counts support the clone carrying this T cell receptor beta chain. Synthesis of TCR cDNA relied on 5'RACE template switching, which attached a universal primer site and UMIs. TCRdb re-analysed the 5' RACE reads in MiXCR, keeping a single row per CDR3 protein. The profile shows 11,000 to 15,000 distinct CDR3 sequences, 7.3% of them singletons. This sample stems from a study of T cells after yellow fever vaccination. The V gene's germline CDR1 is SNHLY and CDR2 FYNNEI. The CDR3 loop spans 12 amino acids. With 8 bases removed from V and 4 bases from J, the gap between germline ends came to 11 bases.

This specimen was PBMCs, either bulk or a sorted T-cell subset (CD4+, CD8+, memory, or dextramer-sorted; not recorded which), taken on the day of the yellow fever booster vaccination. The chain employs TRBV2 and TRBJ1-2; D possibly corresponds to TRBD1 (5 bases). This sequence was found in a man in his late teens or twenties who received the YFV17D yellow fever vaccine. The CDR3 DNA reads as TGTGCCAGCGGGGCACGTAGCTATGGCTACACCTTC. Translation: CASGARSYGYTF. The whole variable domain, filled in from reference TRBV2 and TRBJ1-2, reads EPEVTQTPSHQVTQMGQEVILRCVPISNHLYFYWYRQILGQKVEFLVSFYNNEISEKSEIFDDQFSVERPDGSNFTLKIRSTKLEDSAMYFCASGARSYGYTFGSGTRLTVV.